Below are 24 T cell receptor beta chains sequenced from a single sample in a study of blood T cell repertoires in COVID-19. Clones were read by immunoSEQ multiplex PCR, and TCRdb kept only the in-frame ones, dropping some. The sample has about 200,000 clones; 82% are singletons. Source material: peripheral blood. The receptors stem from a woman in her 70s with COVID-19, enrolled during active disease.

The chain joins TRBV18 to TRBJ2-5; D unresolved. The CDR3 runs to 13 residues. Trimming took 4 bases from V and 0 from J, leaving 6 bases between them. CDR1 is KGHSH and CDR2 is LQKENI in the germline V gene. CDR3 sequence (DNA): TGTGCCAGCTCACTCCGGTACCAAGAGACCCAGTACTTC. It translates to CASSLRYQETQYF.

This chain uses TRBV19 with TRBJ2-3; D is ambiguous. V was shortened by 5 bases and J by 2 bases, with 14 bases between the two germline ends. The CDR3 consists of 15 residues. CDR1 is LNHDA, CDR2 SQIVND, per germline (reference sequence). In DNA, the CDR3 is TGTGCCAGTAGTGCTCTGGCCTCAAACACAGATACGCAGTATTTT. Amino acids: CASSALASNTDTQYF.

The chain carries TRBV5-1 and TRBJ2-7; 9 bases map to TRBD2. Germline trimming cut 1 base from V and 5 bases from J; bases unmatched to any gene: 7. CDR1 and CDR2 from the germline V gene are SGHRS and YFSETQ. The CDR3 is made up of 15 amino acids. Here the CDR3 reads CASSLRREGQNEQYF. Written as DNA, the CDR3 is TGCGCCAGCAGCTTGAGGCGGGAGGGCCAAAACGAGCAGTACTTC.

This chain connects TRBV2 to TRBJ2-5, with 11 bases aligning to TRBD2. Germline V lookup: CDR1 SNHLY, CDR2 FYNNEI. The CDR3 consists of 16 residues. The J segment lost 1 base and the V segment lost 7 bases, leaving 8 bases of the junction unmatched. The CDR3 bases are TGTGCCAGCACTGAGGGACTAGCGGCGACCCAAGAGACCCAGTACTTC. Residues: CASTEGLAATQETQYF.

This clone was counted a few times. The J gene is TRBJ1-6, the V gene TRBV28, with no clear D. V was pared by 3 bases and J by 3 bases, with 3 bases between. The CDR3 length is 13 residues. CDR1 MDHEN and CDR2 SYDVKM come from the germline V gene. The CDR3 DNA reads as TGTGCCAGCAGTTTGAGCTATAATTCACCCCTCCACTTT. It specifies CASSLSYNSPLHF.

CDR3 amino acids: CASSSLRPGVGYGNQPQHF. The CDR3 DNA reads TGTGCCAGCAGTTCCCTCCGACCGGGGGTAGGTTATGGGAATCAGCCCCAGCATTTT. This rearrangement joins TRBV27 to TRBJ1-5; a possible D gene is TRBD1 (5 bases). Germline V gives CDR1 MNHEY, CDR2 SMNVEV (reference sequence). The CDR3 spans 19 residues. V lost 4 bases, J lost 4 bases, and 26 bases lay in between.

The chain uses TRBV5-5 and TRBJ2-3; D not certain. Germline V CDR1 and CDR2: SGHKS, YYEKEE (reference sequence). Trimming removed 7 bases from V and 2 bases from J, with 29 bases in between. The CDR3 runs to 19 residues. The CDR3 nucleotides read TGTGCCAGCGCCTCCCCCTTGAGGAAGGTCTCAAGCCCCACAGATACGCAGTATTTT. Its translation: CASASPLRKVSSPTDTQYF.

This rearrangement joins TRBV28 to TRBJ2-1; 10 positions agree with TRBD1. Germline assignment: CDR1 MDHEN and CDR2 SYDVKM. The V gene end was trimmed by 8 bases and the J gene end by 1 base; junction bases not matched to a gene: 2. The length of the CDR3 is 14 residues. DNA for the CDR3: TGTGCCAGCGGGACAGGGGTTTCCTACAATGAGCAGTTCTTC. Protein sequence: CASGTGVSYNEQFF.

The chain links TRBV19 to TRBJ2-3; possibly TRBD2 for D (6 bases). The CDR3 has 15 residues. CDR1 LNHDA and CDR2 SQIVND come from the germline V gene (reference sequence). V lost 5 bases and J 1 base, leaving 13 bases between the germline ends. The CDR3 is CASSPLQRGTDTQYF. CDR3 sequence (DNA): TGTGCCAGTAGTCCCTTGCAGCGGGGCACAGATACGCAGTATTTT.

This chain connects TRBV7-8 to TRBJ1-5, with D possibly being TRBD1 (6 bases). CDR3 length: 14 residues. Trimming removed 5 bases from V and 8 bases from J, with 16 bases in between. The germline V gene has CDR1 SGHVS and CDR2 FQNEAQ. The CDR3 is CASSVAGEFEPQHF. The CDR3 DNA sequence: TGTGCCAGCAGCGTCGCAGGGGAGTTCGAGCCCCAGCATTTT.

The chain has TRBV19 and TRBJ2-1, with TRBD1 matching 7 bases. V gave up 7 bases and J gave up 5 bases; unmatched junction bases: 8. The germline V gene encodes CDR1 LNHDA and CDR2 SQIVND (reference sequence). CDR3 length: 14 residues. The CDR3 reads CASNKGTDHNEQFF. Here the CDR3 DNA reads TGTGCCAGTAATAAAGGGACAGACCACAATGAGCAGTTCTTC.

The V gene is TRBV19, the J gene TRBJ2-2; tentative D call: TRBD1 (5 bases). This CDR3 region has 13 residues. Germline CDR1 LNHDA, CDR2 SQIVND (reference sequence). Trimming cost V 6 bases and J 1 base, with 6 bases left between them. CDR3 DNA: TGTGCCAGTAGAGGACAGAACACCGGGGAGCTGTTTTTT. This encodes CASRGQNTGELFF.

The chain recombines TRBV28 with TRBJ1-4, with 7 bases identical to TRBD1. Germline assignment: CDR1 MDHEN and CDR2 SYDVKM. The CDR3 contains 15 residues. Trimming cost V 5 bases and J 10 bases; bases outside gene matches: 13. The CDR3 sequence: CASSTKRGGPLKLFF. The CDR3 region has the DNA TGTGCCAGCAGTACGAAGAGAGGGGGCCCATTAAAACTGTTTTTT.

This clone has a handful of counts. The rearrangement joins TRBV29-1 to TRBJ2-7; TRBD2 matches at 10 bases. Unmatched junction bases numbered 15, after V lost 4 bases and J lost 3 bases. The CDR3 covers 17 residues. The germline CDR1 and CDR2 sequences are SQVTM and ANQGSEA. CDR3 protein: CSVVASGSGGSGYEQYF. In nucleotides, the CDR3 is TGCAGCGTTGTGGCTAGCGGGAGTGGAGGTTCTGGCTACGAGCAGTACTTC.

The V and J genes are TRBV13 and TRBJ2-7, with D perhaps TRBD2 (7 bases). This CDR3 has 16 residues. Germline assignment: CDR1 PRHDT and CDR2 FYEKMQ (reference sequence). V lost 1 base and J 4 bases, leaving 17 bases between the germline ends. This CDR3 reads CASSLEGGLVAYEQYF. CDR3 coding DNA: TGTGCCAGCAGCTTAGAGGGGGGGCTAGTTGCGTACGAGCAGTACTTC.

The V gene is TRBV28, the J gene TRBJ1-2; D unresolved. This CDR3 contains 14 residues. Germline CDR1 reads MDHEN; CDR2 reads SYDVKM. V gave up 3 bases and J gave up 1 base, with 9 bases separating them. DNA of the CDR3: TGTGCCAGCAGTTTGGAGGACCTTAACTATGGCTACACCTTC. This sequence encodes CASSLEDLNYGYTF.

The chain links TRBV5-1 to TRBJ2-7, with 8 bases identical to TRBD1. The trim removed 6 bases at V and 3 bases at J, leaving 5 bases unmatched. The CDR3 has 13 amino acids. Germline V gene sequence: CDR1 SGHRS, CDR2 YFSETQ. As DNA, the CDR3 is TGCGCCAGCACTTCAGGGGGCCTCTACGAGCAGTACTTC. It codes for CASTSGGLYEQYF. The complete variable domain, with remaining parts taken from reference TRBV5-1 and TRBJ2-7, reads KAGVTQTPRYLIKTRGQQVTLSCSPISGHRSVSWYQQTPGQGLQFLFEYFSETQRNKGNFPGRFSGRQFSNSRSEMNVSTLELGDSALYLCASTSGGLYEQYFGPGTRLTVT.

In the case of this clone: An end of the junction does not agree with germline; a read error may underlie this. The chain couples TRBV4-3 to TRBJ2-7; 8 positions match TRBD1. This CDR3 is 14 amino acids long. Germline values: CDR1 LGHNA, CDR2 YSLEER. CDR3 protein: CASSQDGNRDRRIF. DNA for the CDR3: TGCGCCAGCAGCCAAGATGGGAACCGGGACAGGCGTATCTTC.

J is TRBJ1-1 and V is TRBV7-9; 8 bases align to TRBD1. Germline trimming cut 5 bases from V and 2 bases from J; bases unmatched to any gene: 4. Germline lookup yields CDR1 SEHNR and CDR2 FQNEAQ (reference sequence). CDR3 size: 14 residues. CDR3 sequence (DNA): TGTGCCAGCAGCAGACAGGGGTCCAACACTGAAGCTTTCTTT. The encoded protein is CASSRQGSNTEAFF.

The chain employs TRBV6-4 and TRBJ2-5, with 9 positions matching TRBD1. Germline CDR1 reads MRHNA; CDR2 reads SNTAGT. V shed 8 bases and J 5 bases; nucleotides not matched to a gene: 21. This CDR3 contains 18 residues. The CDR3 coding sequence is TGTGCCAGCCATCACTATAGACGGGACAGGGAAGCGGGGGAGACCCAGTACTTC. Amino acids: CASHHYRRDREAGETQYF.

The chain has TRBV5-4 and TRBJ2-5; 7 bases align to TRBD1. In germline, CDR1 is SGHNT, CDR2 YYREEE (reference sequence). This CDR3 region has 15 residues. The trim removed 4 bases at V and 3 bases at J, leaving 9 bases unmatched. CDR3 sequence (DNA): TGTGCCAGCAGCACCCAAGGCAGGGGGAAAGAGACCCAGTACTTC. Translating gives CASSTQGRGKETQYF. The entire variable domain, with the rest obtained from reference TRBV5-4 and TRBJ2-5, is as follows: ETGVTQSPTHLIKTRGQQVTLRCSSQSGHNTVSWYQQALGQGPQFIFQYYREEENGRGNFPPRFSGLQFPNYSSELNVNALELDDSALYLCASSTQGRGKETQYFGPGTRLLVL.

This chain links TRBV5-4 with TRBJ2-3; TRBD2 matches 12 bases. This CDR3 has 17 residues. The ends lost 4 bases at V and 1 base at J; junction bases unmatched: 7. Germline loops: CDR1 SGHNT, CDR2 YYREEE (reference sequence). CDR3 nucleotide sequence: TGTGCCAGCAGCATTACTCGACTAGCGGGAGGCACAGATACGCAGTATTTT. Its translation: CASSITRLAGGTDTQYF. The whole variable domain, filled in from reference TRBV5-4 and TRBJ2-3, reads ETGVTQSPTHLIKTRGQQVTLRCSSQSGHNTVSWYQQALGQGPQFIFQYYREEENGRGNFPPRFSGLQFPNYSSELNVNALELDDSALYLCASSITRLAGGTDTQYFGPGTRLTVL.

The chain is built from TRBV5-5 and TRBJ2-7, with D maybe TRBD1 (6 bases). Trimming shortened V by 0 bases and J by 3 bases, and 16 bases separated the two germline ends. The V gene's germline CDR1 is SGHKS and CDR2 YYEKEE (reference sequence). The CDR3 has 16 amino acids. The CDR3: CASSLASGVGYYEQYF. As DNA, the CDR3 is TGTGCCAGCAGCTTGGCATCAGGGGTCGGATACTACGAGCAGTACTTC.

This CDR3 is CASSQEPLTVTSNQPQHF. In nucleotides, the CDR3 is TGCGCCAGCAGCCAAGAACCCCTAACAGTTACGAGCAATCAGCCCCAGCATTTT. V usage is TRBV4-3 and J usage is TRBJ1-5; no clear D. Germline assignment: CDR1 LGHNA and CDR2 YSLEER. Trimming took off 0 bases at V and 1 base at J, with 16 bases between the two ends. The CDR3 loop spans 18 amino acids.